The 13 T cell receptor beta chains in this list originate from one sample, sequenced in a study of shared clonotypes between healthy human individuals. Generated by immunoSEQ multiplex PCR, the TCRdb table keeps only in-frame clones and is missing some. The repertoire holds about 2.3 million clones, with 85% to 95% as singletons. The sequencing sample was made of naive CD4+ T cells from PBMCs. Subset given: CD45RA+ positively selected. The receptors come from a man between 18 and 35 years old in good health. Some clones in this sample may be carry-over from other donors' samples.

This chain joins TRBV5-1 and TRBJ2-5; D not resolved. Per germline, CDR1 SGHRS and CDR2 YFSETQ. CDR3 length equals 17 residues. V lost 0 bases to trimming and J lost 2 bases, with 17 bases between them. This CDR3 is CASSLVTQDSWQETQYF. The CDR3 coding sequence is TGCGCCAGCAGCTTGGTTACACAAGACTCGTGGCAAGAGACCCAGTACTTC.

This sequence joins TRBV6-4 and TRBJ1-1; possibly TRBD1 for D (5 bases). Germline V gene sequence: CDR1 MRHNA, CDR2 SNTAGT. V lost 6 bases, J lost 0 bases, and 17 bases lay in between. This CDR3 comprises 16 residues. CDR3 sequence: CASRRTSDSLNTEAFF. Here the CDR3 DNA reads TGTGCCAGCAGGCGGACATCCGACTCTTTGAACACTGAAGCTTTCTTT.

The chain carries TRBV2 and TRBJ2-5; D gene ambiguous. With 4 bases removed from V and 5 bases from J, the gap between germline ends came to 11 bases. The CDR3 sequence is 13 residues long. CDR1 is SNHLY and CDR2 is FYNNEI in the germline V gene. The CDR3 loop reads CASSVLRWETQYF. The CDR3 DNA is TGTGCCAGCAGTGTCCTCCGGTGGGAGACCCAGTACTTC.

The V gene is TRBV6-1, the J gene TRBJ1-5; 7 bases line up with TRBD1. The junction had 10 bases not matched to a gene; V was cut back by 6 bases and J by 5 bases. There are 15 residues in the CDR3. Germline V gene data show CDR1 as MNHNS and CDR2 as SASEGT. The CDR3 here is CASRLSRQGDQPQHF. The CDR3 bases are TGTGCCAGCAGGTTGAGCAGACAGGGCGATCAGCCCCAGCATTTT.

The chain uses TRBV28 and TRBJ2-6; D call uncertain. Trimming shortened V by 6 bases and J by 3 bases, and 12 bases separated the two germline ends. CDR1 is MDHEN, CDR2 SYDVKM, per germline. The CDR3 consists of 15 residues. The CDR3 loop is CASRFGGGGANVLTF. For the CDR3, the DNA is TGTGCCAGCAGGTTCGGTGGCGGTGGGGCCAACGTCCTGACTTTC.

This clone was seen just once. This chain uses TRBV9 with TRBJ2-7; 13 nucleotides line up with TRBD2. The CDR3 extends over 15 amino acids. Germline values: CDR1 SGDLS, CDR2 YYNGEE. Germline trimming cut 0 bases from V and 6 bases from J; bases unmatched to any gene: 3. CDR3 residues: CASSVDGLAGVEQYF. The CDR3 region has the DNA TGTGCCAGCAGCGTAGACGGACTAGCGGGAGTCGAGCAGTACTTC.

About this clone: Additional DNA sequences in this sample encode the identical CDR3. The chain uses TRBV15 and TRBJ2-5; 8 bases agree with TRBD1. J gave up 5 bases and V 5 bases, and 4 bases lay outside the gene matches. The germline CDR1 and CDR2 sequences are LNHNV and YYDKDF (reference sequence). The CDR3 is 13 amino acids. CDR3 nucleotides: TGTGCCACCAGCCGACAGGGGCGGGAGACCCAGTACTTC. Residues: CATSRQGRETQYF.

The chain is built from TRBV18 and TRBJ2-5; D gene uncertain. The germline V and J ends were trimmed by 3 bases and 7 bases, with 9 bases remaining between them. The V gene's germline CDR1 is KGHSH and CDR2 LQKENI. The CDR3 has 12 residues. CDR3 sequence: CASSPSIGTQYF. The CDR3 DNA is TGTGCCAGCTCACCGTCAATCGGGACCCAGTACTTC.

The genes are TRBV4-3 and TRBJ2-1; 9 bases map to TRBD1. V dropped 0 bases and J dropped 6; count of bases not matched to a gene: 6. The germline gives CDR1 LGHNA, CDR2 YSLEER. CDR3 length equals 16 residues. CDR3 nucleotide sequence: TGCGCCAGCAGCCAAGACCTAGGGACAGGGTTCAATGAGCAGTTCTTC. Encoded protein: CASSQDLGTGFNEQFF.

The chain carries TRBV2 and TRBJ2-1, with 10 bases lining up with TRBD2. CDR3 length equals 13 residues. The ends lost 3 bases at V and 15 bases at J; junction bases unmatched: 8. CDR1 is SNHLY, CDR2 FYNNEI, per germline. The CDR3 sequence is CASSERLAGDWFF. The CDR3 DNA sequence: TGTGCCAGCAGTGAGAGGCTAGCGGGAGATTGGTTCTTC.

The chain's CDR3 is CAWSARPSRPYNEQFF. CDR3 DNA sequence: TGTGCCTGGAGTGCCCGACCATCACGGCCATACAATGAGCAGTTCTTC. The chain joins TRBV30 to TRBJ2-1; D gene unclear. The germline gives CDR1 GTSNPN, CDR2 SVGIG (reference sequence). Trimming removed 1 base at V and 4 bases at J, with 17 bases between. This CDR3 contains 16 residues.

V is TRBV28 and J is TRBJ2-7, with 13 nucleotides matching TRBD2. V lost 6 bases, J lost 0 bases, and 5 bases stayed unmatched. The germline CDR1 and CDR2 sequences are MDHEN and SYDVKM. This CDR3 is built from 16 residues. CDR3 amino acids: CASRGLAGLSSYEQYF. The CDR3 DNA is TGTGCCAGCAGGGGACTAGCGGGGCTAAGCTCCTACGAGCAGTACTTC.

The chain recombines TRBV29-1 with TRBJ1-1; TRBD1 matches at 9 bases. The CDR3 contains 12 residues. The germline CDR1 and CDR2 sequences are SQVTM and ANQGSEA. V lost 6 bases to trimming and J lost 6 bases; unmatched junction nucleotides: 5. CDR3 sequence reads: CSVRRDRAEAFF. The CDR3 nucleotides are TGCAGCGTGAGAAGGGACAGGGCTGAAGCTTTCTTT. The whole variable domain, filled in from reference TRBV29-1 and TRBJ1-1, reads SAVISQKPSRDICQRGTSLTIQCQVDSQVTMMFWYRQQPGQSLTLIATANQGSEATYESGFVIDKFPISRPNLTFSTLTVSNMSPEDSSIYLCSVRRDRAEAFFGQGTRLTVV.